This T cell receptor beta chain derives from a study of OX40 agonist ivuxolimab in advanced cancers. V gave up 6 bases and J gave up 4 bases, with 10 bases separating them. The CDR3 is made up of 13 amino acids. Germline loops: CDR1 MGHRA, CDR2 YSYEKL. Only in-frame clones appear in the TCRdb table, and some are missing; sequencing was by immunoSEQ multiplex PCR. The sample has about 50,000 clones, around 86% seen once. The receptor was derived from an adult with an advanced solid tumor such as melanoma, head and neck, liver or kidney cancer. Here the sequenced sample was CD4+ or CD8+ T cells sorted from blood, taken in a trial of the OX40 agonist ivuxolimab. V is TRBV4-1 and J is TRBJ1-3, with D hard to call. CDR3: CASSPTQGNTIYF. CDR3 nucleotide sequence: TGCGCCAGCAGTCCCACACAGGGAAACACCATATATTTT.